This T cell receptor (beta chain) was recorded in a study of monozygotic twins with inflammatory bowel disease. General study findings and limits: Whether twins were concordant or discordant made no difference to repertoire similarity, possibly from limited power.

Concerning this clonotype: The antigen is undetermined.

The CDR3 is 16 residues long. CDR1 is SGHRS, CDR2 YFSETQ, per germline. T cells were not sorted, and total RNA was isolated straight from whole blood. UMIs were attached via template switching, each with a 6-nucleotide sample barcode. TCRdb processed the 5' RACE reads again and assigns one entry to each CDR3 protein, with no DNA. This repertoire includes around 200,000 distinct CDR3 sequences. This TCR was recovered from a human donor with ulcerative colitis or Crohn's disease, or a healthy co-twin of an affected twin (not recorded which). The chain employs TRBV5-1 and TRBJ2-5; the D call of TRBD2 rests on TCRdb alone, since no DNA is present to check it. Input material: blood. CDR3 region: CASSLAGSGVKETQYF.